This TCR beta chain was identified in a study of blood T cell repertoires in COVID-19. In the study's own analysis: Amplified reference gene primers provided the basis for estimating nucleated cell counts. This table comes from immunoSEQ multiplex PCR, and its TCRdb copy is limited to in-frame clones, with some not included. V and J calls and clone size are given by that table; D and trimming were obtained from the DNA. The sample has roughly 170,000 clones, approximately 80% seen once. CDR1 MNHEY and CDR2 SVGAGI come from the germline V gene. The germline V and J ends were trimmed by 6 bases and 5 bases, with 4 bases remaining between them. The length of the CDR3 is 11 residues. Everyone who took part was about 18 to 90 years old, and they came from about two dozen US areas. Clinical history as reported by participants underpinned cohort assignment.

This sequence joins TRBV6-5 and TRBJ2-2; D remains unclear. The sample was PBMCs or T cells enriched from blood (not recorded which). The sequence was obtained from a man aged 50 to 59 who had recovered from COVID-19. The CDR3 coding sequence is TGTGCCAGCAGAGCGACCGGGGAGCTGTTTTTT. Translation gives CASRATGELFF.